Below are 3 T cell receptor beta chains sequenced from a single sample in a study of CXCR3 chemokines and chemotherapy response in bladder cancer. TCRdb reanalysed the PCR reads using MiXCR and keeps one entry per CDR3 protein. The data contain over 8,500 distinct CDR3 sequences, 23% of them seen just once; the ten biggest clones take up roughly 8.7%. Sample collection was performed from a patient whose treatment included neoadjuvant chemotherapy. These receptors were obtained from a human donor with bladder cancer that did not respond to neoadjuvant chemotherapy.

This clonotype was recorded at least ten times. V is TRBV7-2 and J is TRBJ2-5; maybe TRBD2 (7 bases). Germline V gene data show CDR1 as SGHTA and CDR2 as FQGNSA. The CDR3 length is 15 residues. The V end lost 5 bases, the J end lost 4 bases, and 17 bases lay between the germline ends. CDR3 protein: CASSPMGGARETQYF. For the CDR3, the DNA is TGTGCCAGCAGCCCCATGGGGGGGGCACGAGAGACCCAGTACTTC.

This clonotype was seen repeatedly, ten times or more. The genes are TRBV12-3 or TRBV12-4 and TRBJ2-7; D call uncertain. V lost 2 bases, J lost 1 base, and 3 bases lay in between. The CDR3 has 12 amino acids. CDR3 protein: CASSLKSYEQYF. For the CDR3, the DNA is TGTGCCAGCAGTTTAAAGTCCTACGAGCAGTACTTC.

This clonotype rates as large. This chain links TRBV10-3 with TRBJ2-3; 7 positions match TRBD1. With V trimmed by 0 bases and J by 3 bases, 6 bases remained unmatched. Germline CDR1 reads ENHRY; CDR2 reads SYGVKD. The CDR3 totals 16 residues. Here the CDR3 DNA reads TGTGCCATCAGTGAGTCAAGGGGACAGTCTACAGATACGCAGTATTTT. It specifies CAISESRGQSTDTQYF.